The entry below gives a single TCR beta chain sequence along with its context. These data are taken from a study of cytomegalovirus exposure and HLA in healthy donors. Overall study: Inside one of the first data releases sat about 85 million unique TCRs taken from HLA-typed donors.

With 60 Vbeta and 13 Jbeta primers, the PCR was carried out. Here immunoSEQ multiplex PCR was the method, and the copy in TCRdb shows in-frame clones only, minus some. This sample yields approximately 110,000 clones, of which 67% are seen a single time; roughly 8.3% belongs to the top ten. V lost 4 bases to trimming and J lost 6 bases; unmatched junction nucleotides: 5. The germline V gene encodes CDR1 GTSNPN and CDR2 SVGIG (reference sequence). The length of the CDR3 is 12 residues. The TCR comes from a man between 18 and 29 years old in good health and CMV-seropositive. Sequenced input: PBMCs. V and J are TRBV30 and TRBJ2-7; 8 positions match TRBD1. The CDR3 sequence is CAWMAGGLEQYF. The CDR3 DNA sequence: TGTGCCTGGATGGCAGGGGGCCTCGAGCAGTACTTC. The full variable domain, rest sourced from reference TRBV30 and TRBJ2-7, is SQTIHQWPATLVQPVGSPLSLECTVEGTSNPNLYWYRQAAGRGLQLLFYSVGIGQISSEVPQNLSASRPQDRQFILSSKKLLLSDSGFYLCAWMAGGLEQYFGPGTRLTVT.